This entry describes one T cell receptor (beta chain). Its antigen is undetermined. The PCR used 60 Vbeta and 13 Jbeta primers. The data were produced by immunoSEQ multiplex PCR, yet TCRdb's version contains in-frame clones alone and is incomplete. The sample records about 77,000 clones, about 71% being singletons. The data stem from a study of cytomegalovirus exposure and HLA in healthy donors. Study results and limitations: Because they were indistinguishable, some V segments, including TRBV6-2 and TRBV6-3, were excluded.

The CDR3 has 15 amino acids. Per the germline V gene, CDR1 is SGHTA and CDR2 is FQGNSA. This TCR came from a woman between 40 and 55 years old in good health and CMV-seronegative. Sequences were obtained from PBMCs. The chain couples TRBV7-2 to TRBJ2-5, with 10 bases that match TRBD2. Judging by the DNA end, TRBJ2-7 fits better; the J call may be wrong. The CDR3 nucleotides read TGTGCCAGCAGCTTAAGTAGCGGGGGGACCTACGAGCAGTACTTC. It specifies CASSLSSGGTYEQYF.